Listed here are 27 T cell receptor beta chains from one sample, sequenced in a study of blood T cell repertoires in COVID-19. Sequencing was performed with immunoSEQ multiplex PCR; in TCRdb, only in-frame clones are kept and a portion is missing. The data hold 470,000 or so clones, with 70% to 90% observed a single time. The sequenced sample was PBMCs or T cells enriched from blood (not recorded which). The receptors come from a woman between 18 and 30 years old with acute COVID-19.

This clone was found a few times. This chain uses TRBV6-2 or TRBV6-3 with TRBJ2-7; 9 bases match TRBD1. The V and J ends lost 5 bases and 7 bases, in that order; junction bases with no gene match: 6. The CDR3 loop spans 13 amino acids. Germline V gene sequence: CDR1 MNHEY, CDR2 SVGEGT. CDR3 DNA: TGTGCCAGCAGTCCGGGACAGGGTCAAGAGCAGTACTTC. Its translation: CASSPGQGQEQYF.

The V and J genes are TRBV28 and TRBJ1-1, with 8 bases that match TRBD1. The CDR3 is 15 residues long. The V gene's germline CDR1 is MDHEN and CDR2 SYDVKM. J was trimmed by 2 bases and V by 4 bases; bases with no gene match: 6. This CDR3 is CASSSFQGANTEAFF. CDR3 nucleotide sequence: TGTGCCAGCAGTTCTTTTCAGGGGGCAAACACTGAAGCTTTCTTT.

The rearrangement joins TRBV24-1 to TRBJ2-1; 12 nucleotides line up with TRBD1. Germline V gene lookup returns CDR1 KGHDR and CDR2 SFDVKD. The CDR3 totals 16 residues. V shed 4 bases and J 6 bases; nucleotides not matched to a gene: 6. The CDR3 here is CATSDTGTGGFNEQFF. Written as DNA, the CDR3 is TGTGCCACCAGTGACACCGGGACAGGGGGCTTCAATGAGCAGTTCTTC.

Only a few counts were recorded for this clone. The chain is built from TRBV10-3 and TRBJ2-5; weak D call: TRBD2 (7 bases). The CDR3 is 13 amino acids. Germline CDR1 is ENHRY and CDR2 is SYGVKD. Trimming took 10 bases from V and 4 from J, leaving 16 bases between them. The CDR3: CATRGGAGETQYF. The CDR3, as DNA: TGTGCCACCAGAGGGGGGGCTGGAGAGACCCAGTACTTC.

Only a few counts were recorded for this clone. The chain carries TRBV28 and TRBJ2-7; tentative D call: TRBD2 (5 bases). Deletions cut 8 bases from V and 4 bases from J, with 9 bases between. Germline V lookup: CDR1 MDHEN, CDR2 SYDVKM. The CDR3 length is 11 residues. The CDR3 loop is CASRDQYEQYF. The CDR3 DNA reads TGTGCCAGCCGGGATCAATACGAGCAGTACTTC.

The J gene is TRBJ1-4, the V gene TRBV6-5; 7 positions agree with TRBD1. V trimming: 6 bases; J trimming: 8 bases; junction bases outside the gene matches: 12. Germline CDR1 is MNHEY and CDR2 is SVGAGI. This CDR3 has 15 residues. The CDR3 bases are TGTGCCAGCAGCGACCCCAGAGGGGGCCGCGAAAAACTGTTTTTT. This sequence encodes CASSDPRGGREKLFF.

The chain is built from TRBV7-9 and TRBJ1-1, with TRBD1 as a possible D gene (6 bases). Deletions cut 2 bases from V and 6 bases from J, with 13 bases between. CDR1 is SEHNR and CDR2 is FQNEAQ in the germline V gene (reference sequence). This CDR3 has 14 amino acids. Here the CDR3 reads CASSLSGARAEAFF. The DNA for the CDR3 is TGTGCCAGCAGCTTATCAGGGGCCAGGGCTGAAGCTTTCTTT.

The J gene is TRBJ1-2, the V gene TRBV28; D is ambiguous. Looked up from germline, CDR1 is MDHEN and CDR2 is SYDVKM. The CDR3 loop spans 14 amino acids. V was pared by 6 bases and J by 8 bases, with 19 bases between. Written as DNA, the CDR3 is TGTGCCAGCAGCGTAACCCCGAGCACCGGGGGCTACACCTTC. Its protein product is CASSVTPSTGGYTF.

The rearrangement uses TRBV7-9 and TRBJ2-7; 10 nucleotides line up with TRBD1. Germline CDR1 and CDR2: SEHNR and FQNEAQ (reference sequence). The CDR3 contains 16 residues. With 0 bases clipped from V and 5 bases from J, the junction kept 7 bases outside the gene matches. CDR3 nucleotide sequence: TGTGCCAGCAGCTTAGCGCTAAGACAGGGGGCTGACGAGCAGTACTTC. Translation gives CASSLALRQGADEQYF.

The chain employs TRBV7-6 and TRBJ1-2; 8 bases fit TRBD1. Germline V CDR1 and CDR2: SGHVS, FNYEAQ. J gave up 4 bases and V 5 bases, and 12 bases lay outside the gene matches. This CDR3 region has 16 residues. CDR3 coding DNA: TGTGCCAGCAGCCCGAGCCCGACAGGGGCTGGCTATGGCTACACCTTC. Amino acids: CASSPSPTGAGYGYTF.

The chain is built from TRBV5-4 and TRBJ2-7, with 11 nucleotides matching TRBD2. Germline V lookup: CDR1 SGHNT, CDR2 YYREEE (reference sequence). Trimming cost V 4 bases and J 5 bases; bases outside gene matches: 8. The CDR3 has 15 amino acids. The CDR3 DNA reads as TGTGCCAGCAGCGGCGGGACTAGCGGTGTGCACGAGCAGTACTTC. This sequence encodes CASSGGTSGVHEQYF.

V and J are TRBV4-1 and TRBJ1-1, with 7 positions matching TRBD1. Per germline, CDR1 MGHRA and CDR2 YSYEKL. Trimming at V came to 4 bases and at J to 2 bases, leaving 13 bases not matched to a gene. The CDR3 covers 17 residues. CDR3 in DNA: TGCGCCAGCAGCCCAGGGGGACCAATTATAACCAACACTGAAGCTTTCTTT. Its translation is CASSPGGPIITNTEAFF.

The chain has TRBV28 and TRBJ2-7; D not certain. V lost 7 bases to trimming and J lost 5 bases, with 18 bases between them. Germline V gives CDR1 MDHEN, CDR2 SYDVKM. This CDR3 is 14 amino acids long. The chain's CDR3 is CASKNYVATDEQYF. The CDR3 DNA is TGTGCCAGCAAAAACTACGTTGCTACTGACGAGCAGTACTTC.

V and J are TRBV19 and TRBJ1-1, with D possibly being TRBD1 (6 bases). The ends were cut back, 9 bases at V and 2 bases at J, with 10 bases in the middle. The CDR3 totals 12 residues. CDR1 and CDR2 from the germline V gene are LNHDA and SQIVND (reference sequence). The DNA for the CDR3 is TGTGCCAGCAGGGGACGTAACACTGAAGCTTTCTTT. It encodes CASRGRNTEAFF.

The CDR3 DNA sequence: TGTGCCAGCAGCCAAAAAGGAGGCCCGACTTCCGAAAAACTGTTTTTT. It is translated as CASSQKGGPTSEKLFF. The rearrangement links TRBV3-1 (or the pseudogene TRBV3-2) to TRBJ1-4; D uncertain. Trimming took off 2 bases at V and 8 bases at J, with 18 bases between the two ends. This CDR3 has 16 residues. Germline V gene lookup returns CDR1 LGHDT and CDR2 YNNKEL (reference sequence).

The chain uses TRBV5-6 and TRBJ2-7; a possible D gene is TRBD2 (5 bases). Germline loops: CDR1 SGHDT, CDR2 YYEEEE. Trimming removed 4 bases from V and 2 bases from J, with 16 bases in between. CDR3 length: 15 amino acids. CDR3 amino acids: CASSKGGGRTYEQYF. The CDR3 bases are TGTGCCAGCAGCAAGGGTGGCGGGCGAACCTACGAGCAGTACTTC.

This clone was counted a single time. The chain uses TRBV6-5 and TRBJ2-5; the match to TRBD1 covers 8 bases. CDR3 size: 16 residues. After removal of 0 bases from V and 9 bases from J, the junction contained 12 bases not matched to a gene. Germline V CDR1 and CDR2: MNHEY, SVGAGI. The CDR3 DNA is TGTGCCAGCAGTTACTCGCCAGGGGGCGTTTCGATGGCCCAGTACTTC. Amino acids: CASSYSPGGVSMAQYF.

The chain employs TRBV7-2 and TRBJ2-2, with 7 bases fitting TRBD2. The CDR3 runs 14 residues. CDR1 is SGHTA and CDR2 is FQGNSA in the germline V gene. V lost 1 base to trimming and J lost 8 bases; unmatched junction nucleotides: 4. The CDR3 protein is CASSLGGGSGELFF. The CDR3 region has the DNA TGTGCCAGCAGCTTAGGCGGCGGGAGTGGGGAGCTGTTTTTT.

This clone was seen only once. V usage is TRBV6-1 and J usage is TRBJ2-7, with D perhaps TRBD2 (5 bases). V lost 0 bases to trimming and J lost 3 bases, with 9 bases between them. The CDR3 contains 14 residues. From germline, CDR1 is MNHNS and CDR2 SASEGT. The CDR3 nucleotides read TGTGCCAGCAGTGAAGCAACGGGATACTACGAGCAGTACTTC. It specifies CASSEATGYYEQYF.

This chain joins TRBV29-1 and TRBJ2-7; D remains unclear. CDR1 SQVTM and CDR2 ANQGSEA come from the germline V gene. This CDR3 contains 11 residues. The germline V and J ends were trimmed by 6 bases and 6 bases, with 12 bases remaining between them. The CDR3 loop is CSVDVRGEQYF. The CDR3, as DNA: TGCAGCGTAGACGTTCGCGGCGAGCAGTACTTC.

The chain carries TRBV29-1 and TRBJ2-7; D is perhaps TRBD2 (5 bases). Germline CDR1 SQVTM, CDR2 ANQGSEA. The V end was cut by 4 bases, the J end by 0 bases, with 13 bases between. The CDR3 is 14 residues long. CDR3 sequence reads: CSVGLGGASYEQYF. The CDR3 bases are TGCAGCGTTGGCCTTGGAGGTGCCTCCTACGAGCAGTACTTC.

The chain is built from TRBV10-1 and TRBJ1-5, with 9 positions matching TRBD1. Germline V gene lookup returns CDR1 WNHNN and CDR2 SYGVQD (reference sequence). The CDR3 is 18 amino acids. V trimming: 0 bases; J trimming: 6 bases; junction bases outside the gene matches: 12. As DNA, the CDR3 is TGCGCCAGCAGTGAGTCGAGAGGGGACAGGGCCCTTCTTCAGCCCCAGCATTTT. The encoded protein is CASSESRGDRALLQPQHF.

The V call is TRBV21-1, the J call TRBJ1-2; the D call of TRBD1 is as the table states it, not checked on the DNA. TRBV21-1 is designated a pseudogene. This CDR3 contains 14 residues. CDR3 nucleotides: TGTGCCACTAGGGCCCAGGGCTCTCTCGATGGCTACACCTTC. Translating gives CATRAQGSLDGYTF.

This clone was observed a single time. This rearrangement joins TRBV27 to TRBJ1-2, with TRBD1 matching 7 bases. Germline V gene lookup returns CDR1 MNHEY and CDR2 SMNVEV (reference sequence). The CDR3 runs to 14 residues. V was clipped by 4 bases and J by 6 bases; unmatched bases: 8. The chain's CDR3 is CASSSLRGRDGYTF. In DNA form, the CDR3 reads TGTGCCAGCAGTTCGCTTAGGGGGCGGGATGGCTACACCTTC.

V gene TRBV19 combines with J gene TRBJ2-3; 12 bases align to TRBD2. This CDR3 is built from 15 residues. Germline V gene sequence: CDR1 LNHDA, CDR2 SQIVND (reference sequence). J gave up 6 bases and V 9 bases, and 10 bases lay outside the gene matches. CDR3 amino acids: CASRKTSGGPDTQYF. CDR3 bases: TGTGCCAGCCGGAAAACTAGCGGGGGGCCTGATACGCAGTATTTT.

The chain links TRBV6-5 to TRBJ2-3, with D tentatively TRBD2 (6 bases). Between the trimmed V and J ends, which lost 6 bases and 0 bases, there was a span of 13 bases. CDR3 size: 15 residues. The germline V gene encodes CDR1 MNHEY and CDR2 SVGAGI. CDR3 protein: CASREGRLSTDTQYF. The DNA for the CDR3 is TGTGCCAGCAGGGAGGGGCGATTGAGCACAGATACGCAGTATTTT.

The V and J genes are TRBV4-1 and TRBJ1-6; D gene ambiguous. CDR1 MGHRA and CDR2 YSYEKL come from the germline V gene. Trimming left V 2 bases short and J 10 bases short, with 15 bases between. This CDR3 is built from 15 residues. As DNA, the CDR3 is TGCGCCAGCAGCCAACCAGGAAAGATAAGCTCACCCCTCCACTTT. This translates into CASSQPGKISSPLHF.